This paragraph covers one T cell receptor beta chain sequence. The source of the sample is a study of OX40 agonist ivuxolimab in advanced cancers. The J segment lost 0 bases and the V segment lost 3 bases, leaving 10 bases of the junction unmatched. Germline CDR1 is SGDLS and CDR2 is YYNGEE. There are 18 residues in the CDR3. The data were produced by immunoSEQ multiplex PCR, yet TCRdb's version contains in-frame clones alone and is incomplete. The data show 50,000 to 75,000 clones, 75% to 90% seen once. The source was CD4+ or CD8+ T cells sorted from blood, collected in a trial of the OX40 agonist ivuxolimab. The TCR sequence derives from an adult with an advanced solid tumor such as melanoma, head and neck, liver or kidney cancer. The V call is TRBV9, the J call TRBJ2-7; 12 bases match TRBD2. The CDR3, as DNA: TGTGCCAGCAGCGCTTGGACTAGCGGGGAGTCATCCTCCTACGAGCAGTACTTC. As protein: CASSAWTSGESSSYEQYF.